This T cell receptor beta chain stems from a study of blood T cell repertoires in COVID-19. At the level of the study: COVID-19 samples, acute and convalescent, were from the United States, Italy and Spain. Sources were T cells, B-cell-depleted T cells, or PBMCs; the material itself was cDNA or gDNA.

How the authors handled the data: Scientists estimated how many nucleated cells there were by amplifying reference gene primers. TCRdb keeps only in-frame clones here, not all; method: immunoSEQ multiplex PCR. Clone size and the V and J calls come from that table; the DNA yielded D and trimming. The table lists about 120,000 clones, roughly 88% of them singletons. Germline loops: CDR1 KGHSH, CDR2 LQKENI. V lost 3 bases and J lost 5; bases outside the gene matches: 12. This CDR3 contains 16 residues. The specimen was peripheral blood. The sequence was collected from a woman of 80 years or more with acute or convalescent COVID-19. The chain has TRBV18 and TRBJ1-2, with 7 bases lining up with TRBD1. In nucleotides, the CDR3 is TGTGCCAGCTCACCGGCGACAGGGCAGAAAGGGTATGGCTACACCTTC. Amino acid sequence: CASSPATGQKGYGYTF.